The source of this T cell receptor (beta chain) is a study of molecular identifiers for immune sequencing clone quantification (dated by TCRdb to the late 2010s). The study in broad terms: In a replicate experiment, RNA from roughly 20,000 or 100,000 naive CD8 T cells was split into five aliquots, four of which were sequenced. This methods study used CD8 T cells to benchmark TCR RNA copy counting and molecular-identifier clustering-based TCR repertoire sequencing (MIDCIRS).

To note about this clonotype: There is no known antigen for this receptor. Qualities for individual bases were not recorded, and no much larger clone is one base off.

The library was obtained by PCR. TCRdb records NextSeq 500 as the sequencer. Bulk TCR libraries were prepared as previously described, using TCR primers listed in Table S5. Purification of total RNA was performed with the Qiagen AllPrep DNA/RNA kit. Before analysis, reads from multiple sequencing runs of the same library were pooled. As for how the authors treated the data: Only reads with exact TCR constant sequence were kept, trimmed to 150 nt, and grouped by their 12-nt molecular barcodes. Within each barcode group, reads were sub-clustered at a 15% Levenshtein threshold, and quality-weighted consensus sequences were built per RNA molecule. Non-functional sequences were filtered out, along with any lower-count sequence sitting one edit away from another sequence. Barcode sub-clusters with fewer than 20% of the maximum read count were removed, based on fitting two negative binomial distributions. TCRdb handled the public reads itself, with Q25 trimming in fastp and clone calling in MiXCR, and kept productive beta chains. Entries are consolidated by CDR3 protein sequence, retaining the most common genes and DNA. TCRdb, not the authors, supplied the V and J calls. In this sample the table shows fewer than 350,000 distinct CDR3 sequences, roughly a quarter of which occur a single time. The top ten hold about 0.73% of the sample.

The investigation overall reported the following: In CMV-specific effector cells, clones with more than 20 RNA copies contained over 99% of molecules, whereas in naive cells such clones contained under 1% of molecules. Highly expanded clone sizes could be underestimated because identical TCR molecules may share a barcode. Spiked-in Jurkat TCR RNA equal to a single cell's worth was reported to be detectable even within 1,100,000 naive CD8 T cells. Modeling estimated about three recovered TCR RNA copies per cell, compared with about ten by digital PCR, which implies around 33% capture efficiency. Naive libraries contained spiked-in Jurkat TCR RNA (approximately ten copies' worth), which is not part of the donor repertoire. When barcode sub-clustering was not used, chimeric consensus sequences inflated TCR diversity, with chimeras reaching as high as 47%.

Libraries of naive CD8 T cells were built from approximately 20,000 to 1,000,000 sorted cells, with 10%, 30% or 50% of the purified RNA used. Naive CD8 T cells were FACS-sorted as CD8+CD4-CCR7+CD45RA+ on a BD FACSAria II into RLT Plus buffer. To test detection sensitivity, Jurkat RNA equal to over nine TCR copies was added to samples of about 20,000-1,000,000 naive CD8 T cells. CD8 T cells were enriched using RosetteSep CD8+ T Cell Enrichment Cocktail and Ficoll-Paque, and the enriched cells then underwent ACK red cell lysis. The sequenced sample consisted of naive CD8+ T cells from blood, with Jurkat cell RNA spiked in. The cell subset or site label on this specimen signifies: FACS-sorted CD8+CD4-CCR7+CD45RA+ naive T cells. This receptor was identified in a human donor in good health. Some libraries in this study had Jurkat cell RNA spiked in.

The CDR3 reads as follows: CASSMWSWNEKLFF. The sequenced DNA: TGTGCCAGTAGTATGTGGAGTTGGAATGAAAAACTGTTTTTT. The chain is made from TRBV19 and TRBJ1-4; no D gene can be assigned with confidence. A distance of 10 bases separates the germline ends of V and J, which lose 3 bases and 5 bases respectively. Looking up the germline V gene (reference sequence) yields CDR1 LNHDA and CDR2 SQIVND. The CDR3, from cysteine to phenylalanine, totals 14 residues. Only the CDR3 portion is preserved as DNA: 42 bases, with reading frame beginning at the first base.